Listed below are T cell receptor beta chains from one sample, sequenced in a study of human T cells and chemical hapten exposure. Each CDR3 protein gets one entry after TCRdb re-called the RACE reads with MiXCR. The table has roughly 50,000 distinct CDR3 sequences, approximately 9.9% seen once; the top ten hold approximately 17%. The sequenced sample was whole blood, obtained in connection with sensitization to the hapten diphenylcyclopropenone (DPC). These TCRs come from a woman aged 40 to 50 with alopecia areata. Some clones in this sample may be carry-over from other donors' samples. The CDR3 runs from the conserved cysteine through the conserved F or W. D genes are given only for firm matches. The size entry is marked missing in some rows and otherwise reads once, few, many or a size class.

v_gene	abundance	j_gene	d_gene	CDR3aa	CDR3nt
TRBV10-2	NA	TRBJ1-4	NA	CASTIGVATNEKLFF	TGCGCCAGCACCATAGGAGTGGCAACTAATGAAAAACTGTTTTTT
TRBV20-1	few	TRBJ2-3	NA	CSARDPGTTSDTQYF	TGCAGTGCTAGAGATCCAGGGACCACGAGCGATACGCAGTATTTT
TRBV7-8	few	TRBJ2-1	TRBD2	CASSPSPGLARNEQFF	TGTGCCAGCAGCCCCTCACCGGGACTAGCAAGAAATGAGCAGTTCTTC
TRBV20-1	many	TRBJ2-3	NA	CSATVTQYF	TGCAGTGCTACGGTTACGCAGTATTTT
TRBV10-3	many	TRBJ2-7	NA	CAISEGERPQQYF	TGTGCCATCAGTGAGGGCGAAAGGCCCCAGCAGTACTTC
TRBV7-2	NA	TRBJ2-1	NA	CASTFRGGYNEQFF	TGTGCCAGCACCTTCCGAGGCGGCTACAATGAGCAGTTCTTC
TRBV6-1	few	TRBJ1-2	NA	CASSGTYRGYTF	TGTGCCAGCAGTGGTACCTACCGAGGCTACACCTTC
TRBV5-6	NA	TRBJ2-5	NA	CASSSAGEETQYF	TGTGCCAGCAGCTCGGCAGGGGAAGAGACCCAGTACTTC
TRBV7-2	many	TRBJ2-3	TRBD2	CASSRRSGGYTDTQYF	TGTGCCAGCAGCCGGCGGAGCGGGGGCTACACAGATACGCAGTATTTT
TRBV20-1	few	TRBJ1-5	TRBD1	CSATGGVNQPQHF	TGCAGTGCCACAGGGGGTGTCAATCAGCCCCAGCATTTT
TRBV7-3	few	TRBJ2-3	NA	CASSTSAPTDTQYF	TGTGCCAGCAGCACATCCGCACCTACAGATACGCAGTATTTT
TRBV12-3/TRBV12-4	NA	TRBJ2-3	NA	CASSLGPSGTDTQYF	TGTGCCAGCAGTTTAGGCCCGAGCGGCACAGATACGCAGTATTTT
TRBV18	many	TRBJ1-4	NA	CASSPWDISTNEKLFF	TGTGCCAGCTCACCCTGGGACATTTCAACTAATGAAAAACTGTTTTTT
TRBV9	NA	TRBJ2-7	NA	CASSVGISYEQYF	TGTGCCAGCAGCGTGGGCATTTCCTACGAGCAGTACTTC
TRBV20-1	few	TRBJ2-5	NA	CSARDRMGPSFGETQYF	TGCAGTGCTAGAGATAGAATGGGACCCAGCTTCGGAGAGACCCAGTACTTC
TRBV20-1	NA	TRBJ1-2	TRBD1	CSAETGQGSYGYTF	TGCAGTGCGGAGACTGGACAGGGATCATATGGCTACACCTTC